Below, 12 T cell receptor beta chains from the same sample are listed, as sequenced in a study of radiotherapy plus CTLA-4 blockade in lung cancer. Sequencing used immunoSEQ multiplex PCR; TCRdb keeps in-frame clones, though not all of them. In the table there are approximately 99,000 clones, just over 85% of which are singletons. The material was peripheral blood, obtained from a patient treated with radiotherapy plus ipilimumab. The receptors were sampled from a human donor with non-small cell lung cancer that progressed on radiotherapy plus ipilimumab.

The J gene is TRBJ1-2, the V gene TRBV29-1; D is uncertain. From germline, CDR1 is SQVTM and CDR2 ANQGSEA. V lost 0 bases and J lost 8, with 7 bases in between. CDR3 length: 11 residues. Here the CDR3 DNA reads TGCAGCGTTGAAGACCGGGTAGGCTACACCTTC. Encoded protein: CSVEDRVGYTF.

The table lists this clone with a few counts. This chain links TRBV2 with TRBJ2-5; weak D call: TRBD1 (5 bases). V lost 0 bases and J lost 5, with 13 bases in between. The CDR3 runs to 15 residues. The germline V gene encodes CDR1 SNHLY and CDR2 FYNNEI. The chain's CDR3 is CASSEALAGMETQYF. For the CDR3, the DNA is TGTGCCAGCAGTGAAGCGCTTGCAGGGATGGAGACCCAGTACTTC.

As for this clone: One end of the junction is discordant with germline, which a read error may explain. This sample includes further DNA sequences coding for the same CDR3. The rearrangement joins TRBV29-1 to TRBJ2-7, with no clear D. In germline, CDR1 is SQVTM, CDR2 ANQGSEA. The CDR3 loop spans 11 amino acids. CDR3 amino acids: CSVSGSYEQYF. DNA of the CDR3: TGCAGCGTGTCGGGCTCCTACGAACAGTACTTC.

This clone showed up just once. The chain combines TRBV5-1 with TRBJ2-1; TRBD2 aligns across 7 bases. The CDR3 spans 14 residues. The V segment lost 0 bases and the J segment 6 bases; nucleotides outside the gene matches: 3. The germline V gene encodes CDR1 SGHRS and CDR2 YFSETQ. Here the CDR3 DNA reads TGCGCCAGCAGCTTGGGCGGACTAGTCAATGAGCAGTTCTTC. This gives the protein CASSLGGLVNEQFF.

Points on this clone: Other DNA sequences of this sample code for an identical CDR3. The chain couples TRBV5-1 to TRBJ2-7; 8 bases map to TRBD2. Germline V gene data show CDR1 as SGHRS and CDR2 as YFSETQ. The CDR3 covers 14 residues. The V gene end was trimmed by 1 base and the J gene end by 0 bases; junction bases not matched to a gene: 0. The CDR3, as DNA: TGCGCCAGCAGCTTGAGCGGGAGCTCCTACGAGCAGTACTTC. Protein: CASSLSGSSYEQYF.

The V and J genes are TRBV18 and TRBJ2-1; the match to TRBD2 covers 12 bases. The CDR3 consists of 17 residues. The V gene end was trimmed by 0 bases and the J gene end by 4 bases; junction bases not matched to a gene: 4. From germline, CDR1 is KGHSH and CDR2 LQKENI. The CDR3 DNA reads as TGTGCCAGCTCACCACCAACGACTAGCGGGAGTTACAATGAGCAGTTCTTC. It codes for CASSPPTTSGSYNEQFF.

The rearrangement joins TRBV5-1 to TRBJ1-4; TRBD1 is a possible D gene (5 bases). CDR1 is SGHRS, CDR2 YFSETQ, per germline. The length of the CDR3 is 14 residues. Deletions cut 8 bases from V and 5 bases from J, with 16 bases between. The CDR3 sequence is CASTQGPLNEKLFF. CDR3 bases: TGCGCCAGTACCCAGGGCCCTTTGAATGAAAAACTGTTTTTT.

The chain employs TRBV6-6 and TRBJ2-5, with 7 bases fitting TRBD2. The CDR3 sequence is 15 residues long. The germline V gene has CDR1 MNHNY and CDR2 SVGAGI (reference sequence). The J segment lost 3 bases and the V segment lost 5 bases, leaving 9 bases of the junction unmatched. CDR3 sequence: CASSASGAGKETQYF. In DNA form, the CDR3 reads TGTGCCAGCAGTGCTAGTGGAGCGGGGAAAGAGACCCAGTACTTC.

The chain is built from TRBV18 and TRBJ2-7; 7 positions agree with TRBD1. The germline V gene encodes CDR1 KGHSH and CDR2 LQKENI. The CDR3 has 14 amino acids. The V segment lost 0 bases and the J segment 2 bases; nucleotides outside the gene matches: 1. CDR3 region: CASSPPGQAYEQYF. The CDR3 DNA reads as TGTGCCAGCTCACCACCCGGACAGGCCTACGAGCAGTACTTC.

The rearrangement joins TRBV10-3 to TRBJ1-5; possible D gene TRBD1, 6 bases. Germline V gives CDR1 ENHRY, CDR2 SYGVKD. Trimming pared 2 bases from V and 1 base from J, leaving 9 bases between. CDR3 length: 15 residues. The CDR3 spells CAISETGWSNQPQHF. DNA of the CDR3: TGTGCCATCAGTGAGACAGGGTGGAGCAATCAGCCCCAGCATTTT.

This chain connects TRBV25-1 to TRBJ1-5; no clear D. The germline CDR1 and CDR2 sequences are MGHDK and SYGVNS. The V gene lost 4 bases and the J gene lost 4 bases, with 20 bases spanning the gap. The length of the CDR3 is 17 residues. Here the CDR3 DNA reads TGTGCCAGCAGTGTCAAGCGGGTGGTTCGGGGTAATCAGCCCCAGCATTTT. Residues: CASSVKRVVRGNQPQHF.

V is TRBV14 and J is TRBJ1-1; D ambiguous. The CDR3 runs 13 residues. Germline assignment: CDR1 SGHDN and CDR2 FVKESK. Trimming shortened V by 2 bases and J by 6 bases, and 10 bases separated the two germline ends. The CDR3 here is CASSQNLGAEAFF. As DNA, the CDR3 is TGTGCCAGCAGCCAAAACCTTGGAGCTGAAGCTTTCTTT.